The entry below gives a single T cell receptor (beta chain) sequence along with its context. Sequenced by immunoSEQ multiplex PCR; TCRdb stores in-frame clones only, minus some. The table shows about 1.1 million clones, with roughly 77% occurring only once. The data stem from a study of shared clonotypes between healthy human individuals. Both subsets, CD45RA+ naive and CD45RA-negative memory, were split from the CD4+ cells. The source material was memory CD4+ T cells from PBMCs. Subset meaning: CD45RA-negative fraction. The sequence was obtained from a man between 18 and 29 years old in good health. Some clones in this sample may be carry-over from other donors' samples.

The CDR3 loop reads CASSVGLRSQGLDGYTF. CDR3 coding DNA: TGTGCCAGCAGCGTAGGTCTGAGATCACAGGGATTGGACGGCTACACCTTC. The chain joins TRBV9 to TRBJ1-2, with a tentative D call TRBD1 (6 bases). This CDR3 region has 17 residues. V shed 0 bases and J shed 8 bases, with 23 bases lying between them. Germline V CDR1 and CDR2: SGDLS, YYNGEE.